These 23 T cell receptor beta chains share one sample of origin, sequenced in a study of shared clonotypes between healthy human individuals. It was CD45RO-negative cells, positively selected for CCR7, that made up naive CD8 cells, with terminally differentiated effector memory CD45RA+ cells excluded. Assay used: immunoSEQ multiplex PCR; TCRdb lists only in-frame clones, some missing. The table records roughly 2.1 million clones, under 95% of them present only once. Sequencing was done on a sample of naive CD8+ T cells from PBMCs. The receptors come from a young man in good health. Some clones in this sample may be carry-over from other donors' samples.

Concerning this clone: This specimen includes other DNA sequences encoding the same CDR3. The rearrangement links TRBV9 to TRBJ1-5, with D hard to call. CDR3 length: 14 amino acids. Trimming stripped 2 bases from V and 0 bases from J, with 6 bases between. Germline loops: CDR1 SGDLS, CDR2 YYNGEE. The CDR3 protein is CASSVGISNQPQHF. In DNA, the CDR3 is TGTGCCAGCAGCGTCGGGATTAGCAATCAGCCCCAGCATTTT.

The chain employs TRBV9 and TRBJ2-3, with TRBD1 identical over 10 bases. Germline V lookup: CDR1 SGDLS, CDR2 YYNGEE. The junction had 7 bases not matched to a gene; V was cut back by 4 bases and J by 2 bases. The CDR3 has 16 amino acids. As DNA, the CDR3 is TGTGCCAGCAGCCCCCGGACAGGGGGTGTCACAGATACGCAGTATTTT. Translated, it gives CASSPRTGGVTDTQYF.

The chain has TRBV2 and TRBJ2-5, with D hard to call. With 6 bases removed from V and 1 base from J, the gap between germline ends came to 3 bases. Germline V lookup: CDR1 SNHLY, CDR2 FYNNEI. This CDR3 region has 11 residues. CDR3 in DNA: TGTGCCAGCAGGGGCCAAGAGACCCAGTACTTC. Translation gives CASRGQETQYF.

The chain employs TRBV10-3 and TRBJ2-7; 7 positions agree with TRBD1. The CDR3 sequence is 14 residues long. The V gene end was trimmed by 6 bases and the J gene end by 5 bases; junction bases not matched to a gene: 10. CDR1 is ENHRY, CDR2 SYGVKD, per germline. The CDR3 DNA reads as TGTGCCATCAGCAGGGGGACCGTGGTCGACGAGCAGTACTTC. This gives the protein CAISRGTVVDEQYF.

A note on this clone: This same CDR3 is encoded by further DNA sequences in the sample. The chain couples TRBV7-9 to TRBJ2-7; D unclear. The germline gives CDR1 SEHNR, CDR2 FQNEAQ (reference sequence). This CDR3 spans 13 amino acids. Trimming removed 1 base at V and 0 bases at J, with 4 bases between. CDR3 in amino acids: CASSLGLSYEQYF. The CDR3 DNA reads TGTGCCAGCAGCTTAGGTCTCTCCTACGAGCAGTACTTC.

As DNA, the CDR3 is TGTGCCAGCAGCTCAGGGGTTTCGTTAGGACATACAAAGGGCGGCTACACCTTC. Translating it yields CASSSGVSLGHTKGGYTF. The rearrangement links TRBV11-2 to TRBJ1-2, with a possible D match to TRBD1 (6 bases). Trimming cost V 4 bases and J 8 bases, with 29 bases left between them. Germline V gene sequence: CDR1 SGHAT, CDR2 FQNNGV. This CDR3 spans 18 amino acids.

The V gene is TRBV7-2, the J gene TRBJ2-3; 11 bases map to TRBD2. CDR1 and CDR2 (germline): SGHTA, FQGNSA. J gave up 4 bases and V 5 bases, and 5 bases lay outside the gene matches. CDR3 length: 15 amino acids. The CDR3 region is CASSLTSGSADTQYF. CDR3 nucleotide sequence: TGTGCCAGCAGCCTAACTAGCGGGAGCGCAGATACGCAGTATTTT.

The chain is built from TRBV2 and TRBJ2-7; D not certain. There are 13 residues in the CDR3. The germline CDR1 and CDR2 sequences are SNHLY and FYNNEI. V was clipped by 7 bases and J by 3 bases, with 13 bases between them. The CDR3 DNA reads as TGTGCCAGCACCACTCCGGGCCTCTACGAGCAGTACTTC. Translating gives CASTTPGLYEQYF.

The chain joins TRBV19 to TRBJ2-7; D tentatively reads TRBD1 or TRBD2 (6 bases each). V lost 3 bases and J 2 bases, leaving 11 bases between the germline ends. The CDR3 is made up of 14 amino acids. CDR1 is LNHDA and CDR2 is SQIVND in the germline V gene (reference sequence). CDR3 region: CASSISGGAYEQYF. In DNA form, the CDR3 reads TGTGCCAGTAGTATTTCCGGGGGCGCCTACGAGCAGTACTTC. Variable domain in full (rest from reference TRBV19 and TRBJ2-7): DGGITQSPKYLFRKEGQNVTLSCEQNLNHDAMYWYRQDPGQGLRLIYYSQIVNDFQKGDIAEGYSVSREKKESFPLTVTSAQKNPTAFYLCASSISGGAYEQYFGPGTRLTVT.

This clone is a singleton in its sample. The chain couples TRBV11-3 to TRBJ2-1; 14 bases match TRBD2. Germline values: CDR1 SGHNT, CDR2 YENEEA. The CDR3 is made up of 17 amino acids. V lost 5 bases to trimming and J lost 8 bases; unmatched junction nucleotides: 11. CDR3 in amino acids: CASSPTTSGRAGDEQFF. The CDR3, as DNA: TGTGCCAGCAGCCCTACGACTAGCGGGAGGGCCGGGGATGAGCAGTTCTTC.

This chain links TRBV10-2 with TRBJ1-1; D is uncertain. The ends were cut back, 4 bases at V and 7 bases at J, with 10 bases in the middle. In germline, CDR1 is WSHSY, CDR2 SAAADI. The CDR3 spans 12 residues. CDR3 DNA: TGCGCCAGCAGTGGAGGAGTCCGTGAAGCTTTCTTT. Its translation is CASSGGVREAFF.

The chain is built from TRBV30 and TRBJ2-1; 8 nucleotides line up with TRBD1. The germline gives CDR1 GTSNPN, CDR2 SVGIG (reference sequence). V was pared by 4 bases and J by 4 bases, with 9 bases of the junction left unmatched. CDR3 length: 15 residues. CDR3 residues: CAWTTGQGLYNEQFF. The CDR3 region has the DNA TGTGCCTGGACTACAGGACAGGGTTTGTACAATGAGCAGTTCTTC. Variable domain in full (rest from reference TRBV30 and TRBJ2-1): SQTIHQWPATLVQPVGSPLSLECTVEGTSNPNLYWYRQAAGRGLQLLFYSVGIGQISSEVPQNLSASRPQDRQFILSSKKLLLSDSGFYLCAWTTGQGLYNEQFFGPGTRLTVL.

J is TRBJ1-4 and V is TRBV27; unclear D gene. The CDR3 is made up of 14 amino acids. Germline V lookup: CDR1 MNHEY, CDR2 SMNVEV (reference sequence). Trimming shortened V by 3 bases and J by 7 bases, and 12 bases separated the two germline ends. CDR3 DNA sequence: TGTGCCAGCAGTTTTCGGGATTTTGGTGAAAAACTGTTTTTT. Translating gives CASSFRDFGEKLFF.

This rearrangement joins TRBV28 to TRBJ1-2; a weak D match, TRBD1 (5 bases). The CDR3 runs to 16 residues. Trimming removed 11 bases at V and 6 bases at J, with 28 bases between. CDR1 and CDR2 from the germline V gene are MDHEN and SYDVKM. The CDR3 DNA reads TGTGCCGCCTTCCAGGGAAATACCCGCCTAGGGAATGGCTACACCTTC. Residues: CAAFQGNTRLGNGYTF.

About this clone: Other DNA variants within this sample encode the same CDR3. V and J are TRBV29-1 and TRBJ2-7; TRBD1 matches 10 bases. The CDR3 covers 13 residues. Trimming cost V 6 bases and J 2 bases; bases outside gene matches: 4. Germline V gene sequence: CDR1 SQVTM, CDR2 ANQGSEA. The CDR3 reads CSVSGQGPYEQYF. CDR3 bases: TGCAGCGTCTCGGGACAGGGGCCCTACGAGCAGTACTTC.

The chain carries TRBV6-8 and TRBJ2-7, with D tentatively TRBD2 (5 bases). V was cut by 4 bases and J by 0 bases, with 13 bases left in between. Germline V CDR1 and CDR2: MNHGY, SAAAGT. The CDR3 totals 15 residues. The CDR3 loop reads CASSSPDGDSYEQYF. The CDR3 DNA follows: TGTGCCAGCAGTTCCCCGGACGGGGACTCCTACGAGCAGTACTTC.

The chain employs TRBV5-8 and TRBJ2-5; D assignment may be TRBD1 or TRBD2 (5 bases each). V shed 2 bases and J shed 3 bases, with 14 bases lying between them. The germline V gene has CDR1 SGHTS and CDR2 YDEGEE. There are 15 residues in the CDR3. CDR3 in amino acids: CASSFPGRRKETQYF. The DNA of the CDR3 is TGTGCCAGCAGCTTTCCGGGACGCAGAAAAGAGACCCAGTACTTC.

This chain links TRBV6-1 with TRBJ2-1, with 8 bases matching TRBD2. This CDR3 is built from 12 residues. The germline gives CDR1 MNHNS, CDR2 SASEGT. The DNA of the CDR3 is TGTGGAGCTGGCGGGAGGATCAATGAGCAGTTCTTC. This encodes CGAGGRINEQFF.

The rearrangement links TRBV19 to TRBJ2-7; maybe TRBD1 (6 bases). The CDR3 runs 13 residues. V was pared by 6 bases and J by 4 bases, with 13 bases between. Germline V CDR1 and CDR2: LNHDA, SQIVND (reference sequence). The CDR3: CASRWQGSYEQYF. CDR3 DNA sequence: TGTGCCAGTAGATGGCAGGGGTCTTACGAGCAGTACTTC.

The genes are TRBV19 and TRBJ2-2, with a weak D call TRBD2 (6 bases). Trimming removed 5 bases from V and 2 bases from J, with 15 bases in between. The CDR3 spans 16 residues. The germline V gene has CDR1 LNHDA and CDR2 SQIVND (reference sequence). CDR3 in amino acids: CASSGKEGRNTGELFF. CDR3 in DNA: TGTGCCAGTAGTGGGAAGGAGGGGCGAAACACCGGGGAGCTGTTTTTT.

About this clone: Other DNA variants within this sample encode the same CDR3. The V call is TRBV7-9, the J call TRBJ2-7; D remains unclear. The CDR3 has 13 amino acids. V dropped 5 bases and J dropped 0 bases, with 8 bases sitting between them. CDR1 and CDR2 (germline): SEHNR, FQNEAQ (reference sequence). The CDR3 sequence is CASSPSASYEQYF. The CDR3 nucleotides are TGTGCCAGCAGCCCCTCGGCCTCCTACGAGCAGTACTTC.

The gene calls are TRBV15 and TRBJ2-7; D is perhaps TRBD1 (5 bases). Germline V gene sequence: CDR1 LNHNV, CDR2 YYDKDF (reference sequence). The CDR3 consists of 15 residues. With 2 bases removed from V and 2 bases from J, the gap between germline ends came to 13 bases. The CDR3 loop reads CATSRSGSRAYEQYF. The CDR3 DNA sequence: TGTGCCACCAGCAGATCCGGAAGCAGGGCCTACGAGCAGTACTTC.

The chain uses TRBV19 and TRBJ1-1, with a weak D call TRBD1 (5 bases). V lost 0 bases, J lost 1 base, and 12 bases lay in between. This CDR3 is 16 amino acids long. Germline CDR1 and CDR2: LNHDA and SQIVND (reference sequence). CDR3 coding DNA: TGTGCCAGTAGTATAGATCCTCGGGGCCGGAACACTGAAGCTTTCTTT. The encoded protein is CASSIDPRGRNTEAFF.